The present entry profiles one T cell receptor beta chain with its context. Assay: immunoSEQ multiplex PCR; the TCRdb copy retains only in-frame clones and omits some. Of some 120,000 clones in the sample, 71% are singletons; the top ten hold 0.7% to 1%. Germline V gives CDR1 SGHRS, CDR2 YFSETQ. V shed 5 bases and J shed 3 bases, with 9 bases lying between them. CDR3 size: 12 residues. This record belongs to a study of blood T cell repertoires in COVID-19. Sequenced sample: peripheral blood. The TCR was taken from a human donor with acute or convalescent COVID-19. The donor label of this sample is uncertain. This chain uses TRBV5-1 with TRBJ2-7; tentatively, D is TRBD1 (6 bases). Here the CDR3 DNA reads TGCGCCAGCAGAAGGGACAACTACGAGCAGTACTTC. This codes for CASRRDNYEQYF. Full variable domain (outside the CDR3, taken from reference TRBV5-1 and TRBJ2-7): KAGVTQTPRYLIKTRGQQVTLSCSPISGHRSVSWYQQTPGQGLQFLFEYFSETQRNKGNFPGRFSGRQFSNSRSEMNVSTLELGDSALYLCASRRDNYEQYFGPGTRLTVT.